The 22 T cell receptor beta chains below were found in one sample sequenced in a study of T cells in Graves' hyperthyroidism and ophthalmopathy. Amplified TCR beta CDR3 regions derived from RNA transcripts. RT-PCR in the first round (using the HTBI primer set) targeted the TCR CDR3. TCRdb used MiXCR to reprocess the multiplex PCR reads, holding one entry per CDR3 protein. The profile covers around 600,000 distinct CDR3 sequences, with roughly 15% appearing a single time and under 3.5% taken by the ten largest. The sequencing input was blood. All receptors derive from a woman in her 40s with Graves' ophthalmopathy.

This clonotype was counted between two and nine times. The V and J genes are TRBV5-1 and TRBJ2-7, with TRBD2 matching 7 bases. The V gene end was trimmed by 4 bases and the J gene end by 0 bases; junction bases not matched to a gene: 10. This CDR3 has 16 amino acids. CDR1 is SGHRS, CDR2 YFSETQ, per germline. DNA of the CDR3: TGCGCCAGCAGCCCAAGAATCAGCGGGACCTCCTACGAGCAGTACTTC. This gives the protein CASSPRISGTSYEQYF.

CDR3 sequence: CASSVNRGEDDGYTF. As DNA, the CDR3 is TGTGCCAGCAGCGTAAACAGGGGGGAAGACGATGGCTACACCTTC. The rearrangement links TRBV9 to TRBJ1-2, with TRBD1 matching over 8 bases. CDR3 length: 15 residues. V was pared by 1 base and J by 6 bases, with 8 bases of the junction left unmatched. Per the germline V gene, CDR1 is SGDLS and CDR2 is YYNGEE.

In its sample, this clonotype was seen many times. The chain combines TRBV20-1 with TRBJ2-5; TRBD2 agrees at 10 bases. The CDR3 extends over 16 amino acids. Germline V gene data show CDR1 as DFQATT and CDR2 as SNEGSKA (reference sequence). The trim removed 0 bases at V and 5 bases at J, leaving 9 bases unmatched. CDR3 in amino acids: CSARDDTSGIRETQYF. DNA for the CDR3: TGCAGTGCTAGAGATGACACTAGCGGGATTAGGGAGACCCAGTACTTC.

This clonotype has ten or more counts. As DNA, the CDR3 is TGTGCCAGCAGCATTAGCGGGCGCTTCTACGAGCAGTACTTC. Its translation is CASSISGRFYEQYF. The rearrangement joins TRBV2 to TRBJ2-7; TRBD2 aligns across 7 bases. The CDR3 sequence is 14 residues long. CDR1 and CDR2 (germline): SNHLY, FYNNEI. V lost 6 bases, J lost 3 bases, and 8 bases stayed unmatched.

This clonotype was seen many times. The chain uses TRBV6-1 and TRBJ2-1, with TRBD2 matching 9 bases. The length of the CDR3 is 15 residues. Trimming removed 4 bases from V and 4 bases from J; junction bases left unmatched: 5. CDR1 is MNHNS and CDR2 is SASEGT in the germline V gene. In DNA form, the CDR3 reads TGTGCCAGCAGTGCGGCTAGCGGGACTTACAATGAGCAGTTCTTC. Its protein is CASSAASGTYNEQFF.

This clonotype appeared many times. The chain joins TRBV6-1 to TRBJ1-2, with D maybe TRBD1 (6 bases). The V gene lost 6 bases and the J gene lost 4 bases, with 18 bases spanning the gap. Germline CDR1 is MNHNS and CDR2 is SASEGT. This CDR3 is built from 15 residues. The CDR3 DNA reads TGTGCCAGCAGAGCTGGGGACACAAACCCCTATGGCTACACCTTC. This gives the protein CASRAGDTNPYGYTF.

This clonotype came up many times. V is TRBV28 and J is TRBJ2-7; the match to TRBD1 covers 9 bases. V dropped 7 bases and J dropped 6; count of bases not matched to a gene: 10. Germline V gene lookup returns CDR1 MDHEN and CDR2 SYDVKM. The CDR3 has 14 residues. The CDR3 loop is CASTPVPGQGEQYF. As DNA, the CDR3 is TGTGCCAGCACTCCCGTCCCGGGACAGGGCGAGCAGTACTTC.

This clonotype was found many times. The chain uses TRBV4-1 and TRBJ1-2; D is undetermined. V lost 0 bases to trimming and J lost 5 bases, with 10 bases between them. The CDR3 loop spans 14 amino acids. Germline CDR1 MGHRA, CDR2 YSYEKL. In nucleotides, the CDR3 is TGCGCCAGCAGCCAAGATCCGGTCGCGTATGGCTACACCTTC. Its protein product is CASSQDPVAYGYTF.

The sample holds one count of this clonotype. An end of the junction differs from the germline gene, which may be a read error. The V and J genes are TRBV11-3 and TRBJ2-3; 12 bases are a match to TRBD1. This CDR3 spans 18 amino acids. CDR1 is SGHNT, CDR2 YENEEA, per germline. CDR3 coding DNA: TGTGTCAGCAGCCACCGGGACAGGGGGCCCTCAAGAACAGATACGCAGTATTTT. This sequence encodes CVSSHRDRGPSRTDTQYF.

The CDR3 DNA is TGTGCCAGCCCTTCGAGACAGTCAACCTACAATGAGCAGTTCTTC. This gives the protein CASPSRQSTYNEQFF. The chain carries TRBV6-1 and TRBJ2-1, with a tentative D call TRBD1 (5 bases). Between the trimmed V and J ends, which lost 8 bases and 2 bases, there was a span of 16 bases. Germline V gene data show CDR1 as MNHNS and CDR2 as SASEGT. This CDR3 region has 15 residues.

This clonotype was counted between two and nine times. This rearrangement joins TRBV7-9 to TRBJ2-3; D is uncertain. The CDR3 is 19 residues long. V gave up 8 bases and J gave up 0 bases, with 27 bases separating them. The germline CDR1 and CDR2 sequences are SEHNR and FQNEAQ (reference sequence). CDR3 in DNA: TGTGCCAGCCGAATGGTCGGATTTAGAGTCGAGACTAGCACAGATACGCAGTATTTT. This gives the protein CASRMVGFRVETSTDTQYF.

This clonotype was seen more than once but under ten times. In DNA, the CDR3 is TGCAGTGCTAGCTGGCTAGAAGGGAGAGAGACCCAGTACTTC. This encodes CSASWLEGRETQYF. The chain recombines TRBV20-1 with TRBJ2-5; weak D call: TRBD2 (5 bases). The CDR3 totals 14 residues. V lost 3 bases, J lost 4 bases, and 15 bases lay in between. CDR1 and CDR2 from the germline V gene are DFQATT and SNEGSKA (reference sequence).

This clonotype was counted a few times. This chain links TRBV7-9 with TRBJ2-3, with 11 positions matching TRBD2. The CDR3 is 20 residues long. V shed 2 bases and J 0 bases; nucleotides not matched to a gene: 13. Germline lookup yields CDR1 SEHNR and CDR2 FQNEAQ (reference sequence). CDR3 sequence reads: CASSLSGYPLAGGSTDTQYF. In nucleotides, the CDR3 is TGTGCCAGCAGCTTATCGGGGTACCCGCTAGCGGGGGGAAGCACAGATACGCAGTATTTT.

The CDR3 protein is CASSPGTSGDFPPSYEQYF. The CDR3 DNA is TGTGCCAGCAGCCCCGGGACTAGCGGGGACTTCCCCCCTTCCTACGAGCAGTACTTC. This rearrangement joins TRBV2 to TRBJ2-7; 13 bases align to TRBD2. Germline V lookup: CDR1 SNHLY, CDR2 FYNNEI. This CDR3 contains 19 residues. J was trimmed by 1 base and V by 6 bases; bases with no gene match: 15.

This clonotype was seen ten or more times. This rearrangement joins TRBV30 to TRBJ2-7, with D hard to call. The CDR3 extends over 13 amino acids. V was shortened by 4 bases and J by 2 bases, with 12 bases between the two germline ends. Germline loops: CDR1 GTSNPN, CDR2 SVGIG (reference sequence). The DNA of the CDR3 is TGTGCCTGGACGCGCAGCACCCCCTACGAGCAGTACTTC. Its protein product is CAWTRSTPYEQYF.

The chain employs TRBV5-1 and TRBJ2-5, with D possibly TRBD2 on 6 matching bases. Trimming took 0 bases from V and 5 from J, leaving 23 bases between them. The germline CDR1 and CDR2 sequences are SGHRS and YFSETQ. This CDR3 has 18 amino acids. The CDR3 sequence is CASSLDHGGKGFWETQYF. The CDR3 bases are TGCGCCAGCAGCTTGGATCATGGAGGGAAGGGGTTCTGGGAGACCCAGTACTTC.

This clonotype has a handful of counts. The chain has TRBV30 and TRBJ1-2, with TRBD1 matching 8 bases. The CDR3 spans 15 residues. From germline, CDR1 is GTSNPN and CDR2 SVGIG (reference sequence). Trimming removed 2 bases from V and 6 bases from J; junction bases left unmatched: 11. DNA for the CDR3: TGTGCCTGGAGTCGTTTACCTACAGGGGGAAATGGCTACACCTTC. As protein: CAWSRLPTGGNGYTF.

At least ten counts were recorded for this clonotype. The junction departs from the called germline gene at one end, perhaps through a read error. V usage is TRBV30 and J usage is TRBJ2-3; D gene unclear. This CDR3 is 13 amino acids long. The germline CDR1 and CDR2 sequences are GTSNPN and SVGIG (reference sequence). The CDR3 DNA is TGTGCCAGGAGTGTTGAGGGCACAGATACGCAGTATTTT. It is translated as CARSVEGTDTQYF.

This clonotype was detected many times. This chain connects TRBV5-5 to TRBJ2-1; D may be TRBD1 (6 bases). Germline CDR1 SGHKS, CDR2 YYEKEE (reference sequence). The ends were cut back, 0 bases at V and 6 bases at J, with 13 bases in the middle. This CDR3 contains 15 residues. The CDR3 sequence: CASSLEWGPANEQFF. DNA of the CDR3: TGTGCCAGCAGCTTGGAATGGGGGCCAGCCAATGAGCAGTTCTTC. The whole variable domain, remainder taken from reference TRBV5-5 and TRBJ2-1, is DAGVTQSPTHLIKTRGQQVTLRCSPISGHKSVSWYQQVLGQGPQFIFQYYEKEERGRGNFPDRFSARQFPNYSSELNVNALLLGDSALYLCASSLEWGPANEQFFGPGTRLTVL.

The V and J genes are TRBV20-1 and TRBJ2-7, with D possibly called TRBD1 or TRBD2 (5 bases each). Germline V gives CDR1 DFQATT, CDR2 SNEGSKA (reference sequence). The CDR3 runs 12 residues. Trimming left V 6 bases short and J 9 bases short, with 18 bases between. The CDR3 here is CSARRDPKGQYF. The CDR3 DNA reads TGCAGTGCGAGACGGGACCCTAAAGGGCAGTACTTC.

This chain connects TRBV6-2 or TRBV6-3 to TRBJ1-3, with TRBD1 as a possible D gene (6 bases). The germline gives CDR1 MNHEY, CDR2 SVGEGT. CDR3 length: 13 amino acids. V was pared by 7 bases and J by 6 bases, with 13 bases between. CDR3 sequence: CASILRGENTIYF. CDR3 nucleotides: TGTGCCAGCATTCTAAGGGGGGAAAACACCATATATTTT.

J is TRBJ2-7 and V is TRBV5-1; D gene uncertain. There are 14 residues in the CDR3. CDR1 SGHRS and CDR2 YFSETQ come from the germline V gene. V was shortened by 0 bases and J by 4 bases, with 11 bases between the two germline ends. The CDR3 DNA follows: TGCGCCAGCAGCTTGGCAGGTTTCGAGTACGAGCAGTACTTC. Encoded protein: CASSLAGFEYEQYF.